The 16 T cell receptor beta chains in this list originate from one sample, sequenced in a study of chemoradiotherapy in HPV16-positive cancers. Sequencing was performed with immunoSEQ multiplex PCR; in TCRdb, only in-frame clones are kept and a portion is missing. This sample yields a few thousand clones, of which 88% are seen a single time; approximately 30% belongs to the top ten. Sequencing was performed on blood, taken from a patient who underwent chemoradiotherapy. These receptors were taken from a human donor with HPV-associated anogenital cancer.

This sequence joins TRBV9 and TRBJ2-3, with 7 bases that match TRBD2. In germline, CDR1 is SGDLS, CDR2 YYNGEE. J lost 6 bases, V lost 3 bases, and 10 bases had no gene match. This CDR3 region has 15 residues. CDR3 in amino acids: CASSARLAKVDTQYF. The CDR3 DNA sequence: TGTGCCAGCAGCGCCAGACTAGCAAAAGTGGATACGCAGTATTTT.

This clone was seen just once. The CDR3 nucleotides are TGCGCCAGCAGCCCTCAGGGGGCAGGGAATAATTCACCCCTCCACTTT. This sequence encodes CASSPQGAGNNSPLHF. The V gene is TRBV4-1, the J gene TRBJ1-6; the match to TRBD1 covers 8 bases. Germline V gene lookup returns CDR1 MGHRA and CDR2 YSYEKL. The length of the CDR3 is 16 residues. V lost 4 bases and J lost 5; bases outside the gene matches: 7.

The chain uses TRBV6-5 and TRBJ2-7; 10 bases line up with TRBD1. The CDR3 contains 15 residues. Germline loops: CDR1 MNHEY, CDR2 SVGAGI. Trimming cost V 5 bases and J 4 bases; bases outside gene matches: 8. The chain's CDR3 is CASSPRQGAVYEQYF. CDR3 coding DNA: TGTGCCAGCAGTCCGCGACAGGGGGCTGTGTACGAGCAGTACTTC.

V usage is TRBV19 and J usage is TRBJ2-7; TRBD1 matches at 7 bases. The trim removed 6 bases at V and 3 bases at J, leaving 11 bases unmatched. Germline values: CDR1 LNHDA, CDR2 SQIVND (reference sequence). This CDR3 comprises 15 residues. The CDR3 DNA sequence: TGTGCCAGTAGCAGGGGGACAGTTGGAGTCTACGAGCAGTACTTC. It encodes CASSRGTVGVYEQYF. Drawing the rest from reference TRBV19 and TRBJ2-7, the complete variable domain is DGGITQSPKYLFRKEGQNVTLSCEQNLNHDAMYWYRQDPGQGLRLIYYSQIVNDFQKGDIAEGYSVSREKKESFPLTVTSAQKNPTAFYLCASSRGTVGVYEQYFGPGTRLTVT.

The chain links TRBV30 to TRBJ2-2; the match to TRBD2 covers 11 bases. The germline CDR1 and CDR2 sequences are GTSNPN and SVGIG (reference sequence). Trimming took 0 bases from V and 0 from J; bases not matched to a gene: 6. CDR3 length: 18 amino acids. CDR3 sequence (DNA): TGTGCCTGGAGTGTGTTAGCGGGAGGGCCGCCGAACACCGGGGAGCTGTTTTTT. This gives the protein CAWSVLAGGPPNTGELFF.

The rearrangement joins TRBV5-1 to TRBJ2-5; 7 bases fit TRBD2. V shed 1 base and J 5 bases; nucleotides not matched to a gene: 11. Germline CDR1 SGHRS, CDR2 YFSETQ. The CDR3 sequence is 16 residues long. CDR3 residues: CASSLNGGTGVETQYF. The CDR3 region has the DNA TGCGCCAGCAGCTTGAACGGGGGGACCGGTGTGGAGACCCAGTACTTC.

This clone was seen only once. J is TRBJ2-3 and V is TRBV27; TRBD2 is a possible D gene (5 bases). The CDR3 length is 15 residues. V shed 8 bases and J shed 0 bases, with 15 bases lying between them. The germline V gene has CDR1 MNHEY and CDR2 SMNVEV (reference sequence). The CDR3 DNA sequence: TGTGCCAGCCATCAGAGGGCTACTAGCACAGATACGCAGTATTTT. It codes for CASHQRATSTDTQYF.

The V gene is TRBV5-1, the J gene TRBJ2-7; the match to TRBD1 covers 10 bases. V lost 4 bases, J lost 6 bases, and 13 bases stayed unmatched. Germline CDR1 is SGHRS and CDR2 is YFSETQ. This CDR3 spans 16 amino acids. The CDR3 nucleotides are TGCGCCAGCAGCCTGGGACAATCGACAGGGGGCGGCGAGCAGTACTTC. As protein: CASSLGQSTGGGEQYF.

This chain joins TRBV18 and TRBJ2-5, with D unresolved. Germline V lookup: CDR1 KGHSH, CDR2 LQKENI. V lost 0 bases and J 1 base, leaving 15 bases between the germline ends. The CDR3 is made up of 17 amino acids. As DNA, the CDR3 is TGTGCCAGCTCACCACCGAATGTATACGGTTCCCAAGAGACCCAGTACTTC. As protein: CASSPPNVYGSQETQYF.

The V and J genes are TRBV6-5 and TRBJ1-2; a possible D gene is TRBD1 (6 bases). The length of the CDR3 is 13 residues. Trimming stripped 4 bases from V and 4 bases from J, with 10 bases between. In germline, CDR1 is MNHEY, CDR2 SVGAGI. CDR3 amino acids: CASSSPGAYGYTF. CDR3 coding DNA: TGTGCCAGCAGTTCCCCAGGGGCCTATGGCTACACCTTC.

In nucleotides, the CDR3 is TGTGCCAGCTCCCCTTCCTCGCGGGAGACTTACGAGCAGTACTTC. Its translation is CASSPSSRETYEQYF. The V and J genes are TRBV18 and TRBJ2-7; TRBD2 matches 7 bases. The J segment lost 4 bases and the V segment lost 6 bases, leaving 12 bases of the junction unmatched. The CDR3 sequence is 15 residues long. Looked up from germline, CDR1 is KGHSH and CDR2 is LQKENI.

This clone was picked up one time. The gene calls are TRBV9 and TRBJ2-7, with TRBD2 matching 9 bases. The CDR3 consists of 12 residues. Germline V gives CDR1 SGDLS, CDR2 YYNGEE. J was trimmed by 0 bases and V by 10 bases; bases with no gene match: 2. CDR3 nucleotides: TGTGCCTCTAGCGGGAACTCCTACGAGCAGTACTTC. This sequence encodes CASSGNSYEQYF.

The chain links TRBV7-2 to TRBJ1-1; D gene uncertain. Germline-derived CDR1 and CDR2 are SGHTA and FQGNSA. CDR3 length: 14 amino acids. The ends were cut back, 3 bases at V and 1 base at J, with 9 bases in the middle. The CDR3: CASSFQVGNTEAFF. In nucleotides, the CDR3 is TGTGCCAGCAGCTTTCAAGTGGGGAACACTGAAGCTTTCTTT. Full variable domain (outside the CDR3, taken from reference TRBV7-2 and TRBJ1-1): GAGVSQSPSNKVTEKGKDVELRCDPISGHTALYWYRQSLGQGLEFLIYFQGNSAPDKSGLPSDRFSAERTGGSVSTLTIQRTQQEDSAVYLCASSFQVGNTEAFFGQGTRLTVV.

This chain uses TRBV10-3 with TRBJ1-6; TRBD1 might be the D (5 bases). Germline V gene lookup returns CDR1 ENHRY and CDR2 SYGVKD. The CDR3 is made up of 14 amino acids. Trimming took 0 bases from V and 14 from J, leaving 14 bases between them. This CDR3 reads CAISESGGGKALHF. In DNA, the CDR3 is TGTGCCATCAGTGAGTCGGGGGGGGGTAAGGCCCTCCACTTT.

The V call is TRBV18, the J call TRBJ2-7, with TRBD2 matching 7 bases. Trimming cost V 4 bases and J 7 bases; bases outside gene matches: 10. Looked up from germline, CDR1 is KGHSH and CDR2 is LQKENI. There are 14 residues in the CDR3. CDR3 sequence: CASSLGGSLGEQYF. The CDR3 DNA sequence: TGTGCCAGCTCACTTGGCGGGAGCTTGGGGGAGCAGTACTTC.

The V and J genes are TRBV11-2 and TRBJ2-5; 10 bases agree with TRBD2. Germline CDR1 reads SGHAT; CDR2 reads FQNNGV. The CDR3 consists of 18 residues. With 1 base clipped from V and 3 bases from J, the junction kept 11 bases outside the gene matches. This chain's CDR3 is CASSLGIAGGSFEETQYF. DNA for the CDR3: TGTGCCAGCAGCTTAGGAATAGCGGGAGGCTCATTTGAAGAGACCCAGTACTTC.